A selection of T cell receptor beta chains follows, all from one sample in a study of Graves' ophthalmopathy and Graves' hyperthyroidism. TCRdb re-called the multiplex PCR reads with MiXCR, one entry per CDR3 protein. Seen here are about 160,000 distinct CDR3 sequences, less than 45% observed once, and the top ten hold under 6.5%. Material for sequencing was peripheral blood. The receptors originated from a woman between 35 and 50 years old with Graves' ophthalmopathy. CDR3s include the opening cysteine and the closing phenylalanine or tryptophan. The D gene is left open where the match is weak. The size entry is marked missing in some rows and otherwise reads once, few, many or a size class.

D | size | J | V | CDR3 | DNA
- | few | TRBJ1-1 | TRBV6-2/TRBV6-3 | CASSYGIPLNTEAFF | TGTGCCAGCAGTTACGGGATTCCCTTGAACACTGAAGCTTTCTTT
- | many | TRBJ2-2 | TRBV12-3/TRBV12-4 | CASTLDKNTGELFF | TGTGCCAGCACTTTGGACAAGAACACCGGGGAGCTGTTTTTT
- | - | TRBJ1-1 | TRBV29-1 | CSAITVEAFF | TGCAGCGCTATAACAGTAGAAGCTTTCTTT
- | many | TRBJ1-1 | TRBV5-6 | CASSSQTLPDSHHNILKLFF | TGTGCCAGCAGCTCCCAAACTTTACCGGACAGTCACCATAATATACTGAAGCTTTTCTTT
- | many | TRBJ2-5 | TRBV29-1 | CHRGAQETQYF | TGCCACCGAGGGGCACAAGAGACCCAGTACTTC
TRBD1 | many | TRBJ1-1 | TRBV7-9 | CASSSTGLVTEAFF | TGTGCCAGCAGCTCGACAGGGCTCGTCACTGAAGCTTTCTTT
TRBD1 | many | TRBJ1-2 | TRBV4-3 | CASSQGVGQQYGYTF | TGCGCCAGCAGCCAAGGGGTGGGACAGCAGTATGGCTACACCTTC
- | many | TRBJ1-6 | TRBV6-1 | CASTLRGGSSPLHF | TGTGCCAGCACCCTCCGGGGGGGGAGTTCACCCCTCCACTTT
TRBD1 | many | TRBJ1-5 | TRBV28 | CASSLNRGRDQPQHF | TGTGCCAGCAGTTTAAATAGGGGGCGCGATCAGCCCCAGCATTTT
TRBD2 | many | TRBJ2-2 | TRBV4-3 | CASRFGREYITGELFF | TGCGCCAGCCGGTTTGGGCGGGAGTATATCACCGGGGAGCTGTTTTTT
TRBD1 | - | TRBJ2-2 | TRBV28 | CASSLWATGVGDTGELFF | TGTGCCAGCAGTTTGTGGGCGACAGGGGTAGGGGACACCGGGGAGCTGTTTTTT
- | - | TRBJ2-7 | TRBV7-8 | CASSLEAGFWYEQYF | TGTGCCAGCAGCTTAGAGGCAGGGTTTTGGTACGAGCAGTACTTC
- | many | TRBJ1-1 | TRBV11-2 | CASSKLNTEAFF | TGTGCCAGCAGCAAGCTGAACACTGAAGCTTTCTTT
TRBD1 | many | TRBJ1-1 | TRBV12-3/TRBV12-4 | CASKIAGTGWTEAFF | TGTGCCAGCAAAATAGCCGGGACAGGGTGGACTGAAGCTTTCTTT
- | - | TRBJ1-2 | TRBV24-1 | CATPQSCGQSAAGYTF | TGTGCCACCCCTCAGTCCTGCGGACAGAGCGCGGCCGGCTACACCTTC
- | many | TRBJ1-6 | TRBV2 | CASTAGAGWSSPLHF | TGTGCCAGCACCGCTGGGGCCGGATGGAGTTCACCCCTCCACTTT
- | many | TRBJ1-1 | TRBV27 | CASRTVRDITEAFF | TGTGCCAGCAGGACAGTCAGGGATATCACTGAAGCTTTCTTT
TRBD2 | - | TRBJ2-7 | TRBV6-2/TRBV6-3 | CASSNRLAGTSWAYEQYF | TGTGCCAGCAGTAACCGTCTAGCGGGCACCTCTTGGGCCTACGAGCAGTACTTC
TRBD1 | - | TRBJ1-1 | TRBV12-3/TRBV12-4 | CASSTTGVPEAFF | TGTGCCAGCAGTACAACAGGGGTCCCTGAAGCTTTCTTT
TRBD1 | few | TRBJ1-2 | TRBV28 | CASSQGQGRFGYTF | TGTGCCAGCAGCCAGGGACAGGGACGGTTTGGCTACACCTTC
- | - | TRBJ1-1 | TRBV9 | CASSVADSFFGAFF | TGTGCCAGCAGCGTAGCGGACAGTTTTTTTGGAGCTTTCTTT
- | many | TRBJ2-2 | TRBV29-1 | CSVRGAVTGELFF | TGCAGCGTTCGGGGGGCTGTCACCGGGGAGCTGTTTTTT
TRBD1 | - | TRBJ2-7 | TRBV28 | CASSLLDRGYEQYF | TGTGCCAGCAGTTTATTGGACAGGGGATACGAGCAGTACTTC
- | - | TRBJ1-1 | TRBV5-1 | CASSLYPFKDSEAFF | TGCGCCAGCAGCTTGTATCCCTTCAAGGACTCTGAAGCTTTCTTT
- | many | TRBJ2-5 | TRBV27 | CASKTGETQYF | TGTGCCAGCAAAACTGGTGAGACCCAGTACTTC
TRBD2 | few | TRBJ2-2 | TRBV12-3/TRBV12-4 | CASRTRTSNTGELFF | TGTGCCAGCAGGACTCGGACTAGCAACACCGGGGAGCTGTTTTTT
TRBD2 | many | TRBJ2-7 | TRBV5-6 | CASSLSGRASYEQYF | TGTGCCAGCAGCCTGAGCGGGAGGGCCTCCTACGAGCAGTACTTC
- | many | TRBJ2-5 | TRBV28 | CASSLGPPPQETQYF | TGTGCCAGCAGTTTGGGCCCCCCCCCACAAGAGACCCAGTACTTC
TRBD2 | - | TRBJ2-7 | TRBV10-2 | CASSQEPAGVTYEQYF | TGCGCCAGCAGCCAAGAACCAGCGGGAGTCACCTACGAGCAGTACTTC
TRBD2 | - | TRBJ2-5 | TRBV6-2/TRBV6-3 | CASTTSGRREETQYF | TGTGCCAGCACTACTAGCGGGAGAAGGGAAGAGACCCAGTACTTC
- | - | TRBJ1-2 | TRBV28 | CASTGRPQGYTF | TGTGCCAGCACCGGCAGACCCCAAGGCTACACCTTC
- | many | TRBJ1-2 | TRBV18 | CASSPQGDVNYGYTF | TGTGCCAGCTCACCACAGGGAGACGTTAACTATGGCTACACCTTC
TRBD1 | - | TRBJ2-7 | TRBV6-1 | CASSPVTGGFSSYEQYF | TGTGCCAGCAGCCCCGTGACAGGGGGCTTTAGCTCCTACGAGCAGTACTTC
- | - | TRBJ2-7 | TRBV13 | CASSDDSGDYEQYF | TGTGCCAGCAGCGACGACAGCGGCGACTACGAGCAGTACTTC
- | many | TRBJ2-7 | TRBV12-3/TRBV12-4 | CASSAPLLPYEQYF | TGTGCCAGCAGTGCCCCCCTCCTCCCCTACGAGCAGTACTTC
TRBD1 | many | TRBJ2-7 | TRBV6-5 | CASSRYDRGGEQYF | TGTGCCAGCAGCCGATACGACAGGGGCGGAGAGCAGTACTTC
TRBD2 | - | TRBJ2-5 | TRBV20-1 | CSARGGMKTQYF | TGCAGTGCTAGGGGAGGGATGAAGACCCAGTACTTC
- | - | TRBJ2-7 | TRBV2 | CASRVGQSSQQYF | TGTGCCAGCAGGGTGGGTCAGAGCAGCCAGCAGTACTTC
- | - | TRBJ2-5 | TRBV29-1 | CSSSRGAETQYF | TGCAGTTCTTCCAGGGGGGCAGAGACCCAGTACTTC
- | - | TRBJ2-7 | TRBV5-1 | CASSLGLDSYEQYF | TGCGCCAGCAGCCTTGGACTCGATTCCTACGAGCAGTACTTC
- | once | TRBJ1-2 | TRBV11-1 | CASSLDSPDYGYTF | TGTGCCAGCAGCTTGGACAGTCCTGACTATGGCTACACCTTC
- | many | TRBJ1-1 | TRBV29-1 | CSAKPGTGEAFF | TGCAGCGCTAAACCTGGGACCGGCGAAGCTTTCTTT
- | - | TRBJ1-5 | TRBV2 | CASRDPGHLGNQPQHF | TGTGCCAGCAGAGATCCGGGACACCTTGGCAATCAGCCCCAGCATTTT
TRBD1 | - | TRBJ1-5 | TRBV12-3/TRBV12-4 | CASKRIGGDQPQHF | TGTGCCAGCAAAAGGATAGGGGGCGACCAGCCCCAGCATTTT
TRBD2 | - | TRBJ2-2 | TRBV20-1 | CSARDLAGDTGELFF | TGCAGTGCTAGAGATCTAGCGGGAGACACCGGGGAGCTGTTTTTT
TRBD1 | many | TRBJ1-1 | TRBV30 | CAWSEGQRNTEAFF | TGTGCCTGGAGTGAGGGACAGAGGAACACTGAAGCTTTCTTT
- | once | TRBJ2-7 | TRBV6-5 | CASSYRDAYEQYF | TGTGCCAGCAGTTATAGGGATGCCTACGAGCAGTACTTC
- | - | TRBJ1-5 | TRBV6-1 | CASSEQVNQPQHF | TGTGCCAGCAGTGAGCAGGTCAATCAGCCCCAGCATTTT
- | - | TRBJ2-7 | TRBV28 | CASTRVGEQYF | TGTGCCAGCACTAGGGTAGGCGAGCAGTACTTC
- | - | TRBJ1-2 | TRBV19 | CASSMMGKEEYGYTF | TGTGCCAGTAGTATGATGGGGAAGGAGGAGTATGGCTACACCTTC